The 22 T cell receptor beta chains below all came from one sample that was sequenced in a study of CD8 T cells in ankylosing spondylitis. Regarding the study as a whole: Among TCR beta sequences, a motif of several highly homologous variants appeared characteristic of ankylosing spondylitis blood.

No cognate antigen is known for these TCRs. TCRdb called the 5' RACE reads again in MiXCR, with one record for every CDR3 protein. The data contain about 330,000 distinct CDR3 sequences, 8% of them singletons. Sequencing was carried out using blood, either unsorted or a sorted T cell fraction (not recorded which). The receptors stem from a male donor with ankylosing spondylitis.

The V and J genes are TRBV7-8 and TRBJ2-7; 13 positions match TRBD2. V gave up 5 bases and J gave up 5 bases; unmatched junction bases: 12. The CDR3 length is 17 residues. Per germline, CDR1 SGHVS and CDR2 FQNEAQ. The CDR3 DNA is TGTGCCAGCAGCCCGCGGACTAGCGGGAGTGGCCAACACGAGCAGTACTTC. The encoded protein is CASSPRTSGSGQHEQYF.

This clonotype was seen a few times. This chain links TRBV20-1 with TRBJ2-7; D uncertain. Trimming removed 5 bases from V and 4 bases from J, with 9 bases in between. CDR1 and CDR2 (germline): DFQATT, SNEGSKA (reference sequence). The CDR3 runs 11 residues. The CDR3 spells CSAQYAYEQYF. The CDR3 DNA reads TGCAGTGCTCAGTATGCTTACGAGCAGTACTTC.

This clonotype was recorded a few times. This chain connects TRBV6-2 or TRBV6-3 to TRBJ1-1; D is unclear. The CDR3 spans 14 residues. Trimming stripped 0 bases from V and 0 bases from J, with 5 bases between. Germline V CDR1 and CDR2: MNHEY, SVGEGT. CDR3 DNA sequence: TGTGCCAGCAGTTACTCCCTCGTGAACACTGAAGCTTTCTTT. Amino acids: CASSYSLVNTEAFF.

The chain carries TRBV3-1 and TRBJ2-3; 10 nucleotides line up with TRBD2. The V and J ends lost 1 base and 6 bases, in that order; junction bases with no gene match: 7. Germline V lookup: CDR1 LGHDT, CDR2 YNNKEL (reference sequence). The CDR3 is 16 residues long. CDR3 residues: CASSQVLAGVRDTQYF. CDR3 nucleotide sequence: TGTGCCAGCAGCCAAGTCCTAGCGGGAGTCCGGGATACGCAGTATTTT.

The rearrangement joins TRBV12-3 or TRBV12-4 to TRBJ2-3, with a weak D call TRBD2 (6 bases). Trimming cost V 3 bases and J 7 bases, with 14 bases left between them. This CDR3 spans 14 amino acids. CDR3 sequence: CASSFGGRMNTQYF. The CDR3 DNA reads TGTGCCAGCAGTTTCGGTGGGAGGATGAATACGCAGTATTTT.

The V call is TRBV29-1, the J call TRBJ1-1; a weak D match, TRBD1 (6 bases). The germline V and J ends were trimmed by 6 bases and 0 bases, with 14 bases remaining between them. The CDR3 length is 14 residues. CDR1 and CDR2 from the germline V gene are SQVTM and ANQGSEA. CDR3 residues: CSVARTDLNTEAFF. The CDR3 coding sequence is TGCAGCGTCGCCCGGACAGACCTGAACACTGAAGCTTTCTTT.

The chain joins TRBV20-1 to TRBJ2-3; 8 nucleotides line up with TRBD2. CDR1 is DFQATT and CDR2 is SNEGSKA in the germline V gene (reference sequence). The CDR3 covers 16 residues. With V trimmed by 6 bases and J by 1 base, 12 bases remained unmatched. CDR3 protein: CSARAGDGGRTDTQYF. Here the CDR3 DNA reads TGCAGTGCGCGAGCGGGAGATGGGGGGCGCACAGATACGCAGTATTTT.

This clonotype has only a few counts. The V and J genes are TRBV7-9 and TRBJ2-2; 8 bases fit TRBD2. This CDR3 has 16 amino acids. V dropped 6 bases and J dropped 5; count of bases not matched to a gene: 11. Germline V lookup: CDR1 SEHNR, CDR2 FQNEAQ (reference sequence). CDR3: CASREEAGGRTGELFF. CDR3 DNA sequence: TGTGCCAGCAGAGAGGAGGCGGGAGGAAGGACCGGGGAGCTGTTTTTT. The full variable domain, with the rest looked up from reference TRBV7-9 and TRBJ2-2, is DTGVSQNPRHKITKRGQNVTFRCDPISEHNRLYWYRQTLGQGPEFLTYFQNEAQLEKSRLLSDRFSAERPKGSFSTLEIQRTEQGDSAMYLCASREEAGGRTGELFFGEGSRLTVL.

This clonotype was seen a handful of times. The rearrangement joins TRBV5-1 to TRBJ2-6; unclear D gene. Trimming pared 7 bases from V and 2 bases from J, leaving 13 bases between. Germline-derived CDR1 and CDR2 are SGHRS and YFSETQ. This CDR3 has 15 amino acids. The CDR3 protein is CASVDRITGANVLTF. The CDR3, as DNA: TGCGCCAGCGTAGATAGGATCACTGGGGCCAACGTCCTGACTTTC.

The chain is built from TRBV5-1 and TRBJ2-1, with 10 bases matching TRBD2. CDR1 is SGHRS, CDR2 YFSETQ, per germline. V lost 4 bases, J lost 4 bases, and 8 bases stayed unmatched. The CDR3 loop spans 16 amino acids. The DNA for the CDR3 is TGCGCCAGCAGCAACGGGGGGACTAGCGCTTACAATGAGCAGTTCTTC. Protein sequence: CASSNGGTSAYNEQFF.

The chain uses TRBV24-1 and TRBJ2-1; D call uncertain. Germline V gene sequence: CDR1 KGHDR, CDR2 SFDVKD. V lost 5 bases to trimming and J lost 10 bases, with 14 bases between them. This CDR3 spans 13 amino acids. CDR3 amino acids: CATSAPDRPEQFF. CDR3 nucleotides: TGTGCCACCAGTGCCCCGGACCGGCCCGAGCAGTTCTTC.

This clonotype was counted only a few times. The V gene is TRBV5-1, the J gene TRBJ2-5; 7 bases are shared with TRBD1. The CDR3 covers 14 residues. The ends lost 6 bases at V and 3 bases at J; junction bases unmatched: 8. Per germline, CDR1 SGHRS and CDR2 YFSETQ. The chain's CDR3 is CASTRYRGEETQYF. For the CDR3, the DNA is TGCGCCAGCACCCGATACAGGGGCGAAGAGACCCAGTACTTC.

This clonotype was seen ten or more times. The chain has TRBV5-1 and TRBJ1-6, with 9 bases lining up with TRBD1. There are 15 residues in the CDR3. Germline trimming cut 1 base from V and 9 bases from J; bases unmatched to any gene: 5. Germline assignment: CDR1 SGHRS and CDR2 YFSETQ. The CDR3 spells CASSLSDRGTSPLHF. The CDR3 DNA is TGCGCCAGCAGCTTGAGTGACAGGGGGACTTCACCCCTCCACTTT.

This clonotype was counted only a few times. The gene calls are TRBV7-8 and TRBJ2-4; tentatively, D is TRBD1 or TRBD2 (5 bases each). Trimming cost V 5 bases and J 5 bases, with 22 bases left between them. This CDR3 has 17 amino acids. Germline loops: CDR1 SGHVS, CDR2 FQNEAQ. The CDR3 protein is CASSKSPLASRENIQYF. DNA of the CDR3: TGTGCCAGCAGCAAAAGCCCACTGGCTAGCAGGGAAAACATTCAGTACTTC.

By share, this clonotype counts as large. The chain links TRBV7-2 to TRBJ2-5; D remains unclear. Germline assignment: CDR1 SGHTA and CDR2 FQGNSA. CDR3 length: 12 residues. V gave up 5 bases and J gave up 7 bases, with 11 bases separating them. CDR3 in DNA: TGTGCCAGCAGCCTCCCCAGAGGGACCCAGTACTTC. This gives the protein CASSLPRGTQYF.

This clonotype was counted only a few times. This rearrangement joins TRBV27 to TRBJ2-2; no clear D gene. Per the germline V gene, CDR1 is MNHEY and CDR2 is SMNVEV (reference sequence). The V end lost 5 bases, the J end lost 0 bases, and 13 bases lay between the germline ends. The CDR3 spans 16 residues. This CDR3 reads CASSTKPDSNTGELFF. CDR3 coding DNA: TGTGCCAGCAGTACTAAGCCAGACTCGAACACCGGGGAGCTGTTTTTT.

The chain is built from TRBV4-3 and TRBJ2-5; 7 bases are shared with TRBD2. CDR3 size: 13 residues. The trim removed 3 bases at V and 4 bases at J, leaving 2 bases unmatched. Germline V gene data show CDR1 as LGHNA and CDR2 as YSLEER. The CDR3 DNA follows: TGCGCCAGCAGCCAGTGGGAGGGAGAGACCCAGTACTTC. This sequence encodes CASSQWEGETQYF.

Only a few counts were recorded for this clonotype. The chain recombines TRBV30 with TRBJ1-3, with unresolved D. CDR3 length equals 13 residues. Per the germline V gene, CDR1 is GTSNPN and CDR2 is SVGIG (reference sequence). V was trimmed by 7 bases and J by 0 bases, leaving 10 bases between them. CDR3 residues: CASAASSGNTIYF. The CDR3 DNA is TGTGCCTCGGCTGCAAGCTCTGGAAACACCATATATTTT.

The J gene is TRBJ2-2, the V gene TRBV20-1; 13 positions match TRBD2. The CDR3 consists of 15 residues. Germline CDR1 DFQATT, CDR2 SNEGSKA (reference sequence). V shed 4 bases, J shed 6 bases, and the junction held 5 bases outside the gene matches. The CDR3 DNA reads TGCAGTGCTACAACTAGCGGGAGGGCCCCCGGGGAGCTGTTTTTT. It encodes CSATTSGRAPGELFF.

The rearrangement links TRBV4-1 to TRBJ2-7, with D possibly called TRBD1 or TRBD2 (5 bases each). The V end lost 1 base, the J end lost 6 bases, and 19 bases lay between the germline ends. The germline gives CDR1 MGHRA, CDR2 YSYEKL. The CDR3 spans 16 residues. The CDR3 DNA follows: TGCGCCAGCAGCCAAGTTACGAGGGGTGGATTGAGCGAGCAGTACTTC. This translates into CASSQVTRGGLSEQYF.

CDR3 region: CASSRPGGTLNEQFF. The DNA of the CDR3 is TGTGCCAGCAGTCGCCCTGGCGGGACGCTCAATGAGCAGTTCTTC. The chain employs TRBV12-3 or TRBV12-4 and TRBJ2-1, with D perhaps matching TRBD2 (6 bases). The CDR3 has 15 amino acids. V gave up 5 bases and J gave up 6 bases, with 17 bases separating them.

This clonotype was found many times. This chain joins TRBV29-1 and TRBJ2-2; 10 nucleotides line up with TRBD1. Germline lookup yields CDR1 SQVTM and CDR2 ANQGSEA. The CDR3 consists of 14 residues. The J segment lost 7 bases and the V segment lost 6 bases, leaving 8 bases of the junction unmatched. CDR3 nucleotide sequence: TGCAGCGTAGACAAGGGACAGGGGTTCGGGGAGCTGTTTTTT. This gives the protein CSVDKGQGFGELFF.